These 11 T cell receptor beta chains originate from one sample sequenced in a study of T cells after yellow fever vaccination. Each CDR3 protein is one row after TCRdb ran MiXCR on the 5' RACE reads. This repertoire shows some 320,000 distinct CDR3 sequences, around 10% found once; its top ten account for about 3%. Source: CD4+ T cells sorted from PBMCs, taken 45 days after the yellow fever booster vaccination. These receptors were obtained from a man between 18 and 35 years old who received the YFV17D yellow fever vaccine.

This clonotype has more than one count but fewer than ten. The gene calls are TRBV29-1 and TRBJ1-1; tentatively, D is TRBD1 (5 bases). V lost 7 bases, J lost 5 bases, and 14 bases lay in between. Germline V lookup: CDR1 SQVTM, CDR2 ANQGSEA. This CDR3 contains 12 residues. DNA for the CDR3: TGCAGCGCAAACGGGGCTAGGACTGAAGCTTTCTTT. Encoded protein: CSANGARTEAFF.

The chain carries TRBV5-6 and TRBJ1-1; D remains ambiguous. The ends were cut back, 5 bases at V and 7 bases at J, with 9 bases in the middle. Per the germline V gene, CDR1 is SGHDT and CDR2 is YYEEEE. The CDR3 sequence is 11 residues long. The CDR3 region is CASSRVDEAFF. The CDR3 DNA sequence: TGTGCCAGCAGTAGGGTGGATGAAGCTTTCTTT.

The chain carries TRBV5-6 and TRBJ1-1; D not resolved. The CDR3 loop spans 15 amino acids. The germline gives CDR1 SGHDT, CDR2 YYEEEE. Trimming took off 4 bases at V and 0 bases at J, with 13 bases between the two ends. In DNA form, the CDR3 reads TGTGCCAGCAGCCGGGCGCCGGGCCTGAACACTGAAGCTTTCTTT. Its translation is CASSRAPGLNTEAFF. Together with reference TRBV5-6 and TRBJ1-1, the CDR3 gives the full variable domain: DAGVTQSPTHLIKTRGQQVTLRCSPKSGHDTVSWYQQALGQGPQFIFQYYEEEERQRGNFPDRFSGHQFPNYSSELNVNALLLGDSALYLCASSRAPGLNTEAFFGQGTRLTVV.

This clonotype was counted a few times. V usage is TRBV12-3 or TRBV12-4 and J usage is TRBJ1-1, with D perhaps matching TRBD1 (5 bases). V lost 4 bases, J lost 0 bases, and 12 bases lay in between. CDR3 length: 15 amino acids. As DNA, the CDR3 is TGTGCCAGCAGTTCCAGGGTGCCCATGAACACTGAAGCTTTCTTT. As protein: CASSSRVPMNTEAFF.

This clonotype occurred many times. V and J are TRBV12-3 or TRBV12-4 and TRBJ1-4; perhaps TRBD1 as D (5 bases). The CDR3 has 14 residues. The V gene lost 6 bases and the J gene lost 11 bases, with 19 bases spanning the gap. CDR3 sequence (DNA): TGTGCCAGCAGCGTTGCAACAGCTTGGGGGAAACTGTTTTTT. This gives the protein CASSVATAWGKLFF.

This chain connects TRBV20-1 to TRBJ2-3, with 10 bases matching TRBD2. CDR3 length: 15 amino acids. With V trimmed by 6 bases and J by 0 bases, 6 bases remained unmatched. Germline V gene sequence: CDR1 DFQATT, CDR2 SNEGSKA (reference sequence). The CDR3 sequence: CSAPLAGVSTDTQYF. The DNA of the CDR3 is TGCAGTGCCCCCCTAGCGGGGGTTAGCACAGATACGCAGTATTTT.

The rearrangement uses TRBV3-2 and TRBJ2-7; the table's D call of TRBD1 was not tested on the DNA. TRBV3-2 is tagged as a pseudogene. The CDR3 covers 14 residues. CDR3 in DNA: TGTGCCAGCAGCCCGAAGGACAGGGACTACGAGCAGTACTTC. This encodes CASSPKDRDYEQYF.

The chain is built from TRBV6-5 and TRBJ1-1; TRBD1 matches at 8 bases. J was trimmed by 6 bases and V by 2 bases; bases with no gene match: 11. CDR1 is MNHEY and CDR2 is SVGAGI in the germline V gene. The CDR3 runs to 16 residues. CDR3 protein: CASSYLGQGNYAEAFF. In DNA, the CDR3 is TGTGCCAGCAGTTACCTCGGACAGGGAAACTACGCTGAAGCTTTCTTT.

At least ten counts were recorded for this clonotype. The rearrangement links TRBV7-2 to TRBJ2-2, with D perhaps matching TRBD2 (6 bases). V lost 1 base, J lost 5 bases, and 11 bases lay in between. CDR3 size: 15 residues. CDR1 and CDR2 (germline): SGHTA, FQGNSA. The CDR3 DNA sequence: TGTGCCAGCAGCTTAGGGGGCGCGGGGACCGGGGAGCTGTTTTTT. It encodes CASSLGGAGTGELFF.

V gene TRBV2 combines with J gene TRBJ1-6; TRBD1 matches at 8 bases. The trim removed 6 bases at V and 7 bases at J, leaving 5 bases unmatched. This CDR3 contains 14 residues. The V gene's germline CDR1 is SNHLY and CDR2 FYNNEI. CDR3 amino acids: CASSGQGGNSPLHF. In DNA form, the CDR3 reads TGTGCCAGCAGCGGACAGGGAGGAAATTCACCCCTCCACTTT.

This clonotype has more than one count but fewer than ten. V and J are TRBV15 and TRBJ2-5; 9 bases match TRBD2. There are 15 residues in the CDR3. V was clipped by 4 bases and J by 5 bases; unmatched bases: 8. Germline CDR1 reads LNHNV; CDR2 reads YYDKDF (reference sequence). The CDR3 region is CATSTRAGGLETQYF. The CDR3 DNA is TGTGCCACCAGCACTAGGGCGGGGGGGCTGGAGACCCAGTACTTC.